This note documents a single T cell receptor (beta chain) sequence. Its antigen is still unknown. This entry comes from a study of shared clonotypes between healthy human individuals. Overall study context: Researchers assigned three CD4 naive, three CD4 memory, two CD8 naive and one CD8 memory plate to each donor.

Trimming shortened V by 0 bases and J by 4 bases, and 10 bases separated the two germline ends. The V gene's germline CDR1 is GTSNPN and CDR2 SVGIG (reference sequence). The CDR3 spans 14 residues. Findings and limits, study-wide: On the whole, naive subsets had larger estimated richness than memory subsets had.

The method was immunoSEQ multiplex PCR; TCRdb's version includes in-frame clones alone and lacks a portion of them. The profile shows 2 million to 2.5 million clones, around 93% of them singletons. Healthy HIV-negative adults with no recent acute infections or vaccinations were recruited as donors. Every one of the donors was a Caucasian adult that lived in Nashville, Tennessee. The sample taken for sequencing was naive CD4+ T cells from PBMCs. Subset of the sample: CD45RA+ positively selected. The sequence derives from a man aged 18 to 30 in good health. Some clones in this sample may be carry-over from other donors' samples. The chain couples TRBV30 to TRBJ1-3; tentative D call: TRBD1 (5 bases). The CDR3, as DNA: TGTGCCTGGAGTGTAGGTTGGGGCGGAAACACCATATATTTT. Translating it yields CAWSVGWGGNTIYF.